The clone carrying this T cell receptor (beta chain) was picked up a small number of times. No antigen is known for it. Per the germline V gene, CDR1 is SGHAT and CDR2 is FQNNGV. CDR3 length: 14 residues. V dropped 0 bases and J dropped 1 base, with 7 bases sitting between them. The PCR ran on 60 Vbeta and 13 Jbeta primers. Measured with immunoSEQ multiplex PCR; TCRdb has only the in-frame clones, and not every one. The sample records roughly 150,000 clones, around 72% being singletons. The data were taken from a study of cytomegalovirus exposure and HLA in healthy donors. Study details: Out of approximately 170 million T cells, an earlier analysis found roughly 100 million unique TCR beta sequences in total.

Study-wide results and limits: Reports described diagnosis of cytomegalovirus status by the classifier as highly specific and sensitive. A missense DCLRE1C variant was associated with V- and J-gene trimming of TCR beta chains in a later analysis, and an independent cohort replicated the association.

Healthy bone marrow donors made up the donor group. The sequence came from a man aged 35-49 years in good health and CMV-seronegative. The source material was PBMCs. V gene TRBV11-2 combines with J gene TRBJ2-7; D uncertain. The CDR3 coding sequence is TGTGCCAGCAGCTTAGACCCGGGTTCCTACGAGCAGTACTTC. Amino acid sequence: CASSLDPGSYEQYF. The whole variable domain, filled in from reference TRBV11-2 and TRBJ2-7, reads EAGVAQSPRYKIIEKRQSVAFWCNPISGHATLYWYQQILGQGPKLLIQFQNNGVVDDSQLPKDRFSAERLKGVDSTLKIQPAKLEDSAVYLCASSLDPGSYEQYFGPGTRLTVT.